Following are 29 T cell receptor beta chains from one sample sequenced in a study of identical twins. One entry per CDR3 protein results from TCRdb running MiXCR on the 5' RACE reads. The sample shows under 400,000 distinct CDR3 sequences, approximately 8.7% of them seen only once. The sample consisted of naive T cells sorted from blood. These TCRs come from a woman aged 50 to 60 in good health.

V and J are TRBV3-1 and TRBJ2-1; 12 nucleotides line up with TRBD2. CDR1 LGHDT and CDR2 YNNKEL come from the germline V gene (reference sequence). V gave up 3 bases and J gave up 4 bases; unmatched junction bases: 7. This CDR3 has 17 amino acids. CDR3 in amino acids: CASSHRLAGEGYNEQFF. Written as DNA, the CDR3 is TGTGCCAGCAGCCATAGACTAGCGGGAGAAGGATACAATGAGCAGTTCTTC.

The gene calls are TRBV7-9 and TRBJ2-2, with D perhaps TRBD1 (6 bases). Germline loops: CDR1 SEHNR, CDR2 FQNEAQ (reference sequence). Trimming left V 3 bases short and J 6 bases short, with 20 bases between. This CDR3 is built from 17 residues. This CDR3 is CASSFPGSGEDAGELFF. The CDR3 bases are TGTGCCAGCAGCTTTCCAGGTTCAGGGGAAGACGCCGGGGAGCTGTTTTTT.

This clonotype appeared a few times. J is TRBJ2-2 and V is TRBV9; 7 bases line up with TRBD1. Germline V gives CDR1 SGDLS, CDR2 YYNGEE. The CDR3 has 14 amino acids. Losses at the gene ends were 5 bases for V and 7 bases for J; bases not matched to a gene: 8. The CDR3 DNA sequence: TGTGCCAGCAGAGACAGGGCAGAGGTCGGGGAGCTGTTTTTT. As protein: CASRDRAEVGELFF.

Only a few counts were recorded for this clonotype. This sequence joins TRBV24-1 and TRBJ1-1, with 7 bases identical to TRBD1. Germline lookup yields CDR1 KGHDR and CDR2 SFDVKD. J gave up 4 bases and V 3 bases, and 4 bases lay outside the gene matches. There are 14 residues in the CDR3. CDR3 coding DNA: TGTGCCACCAGTGATCGACAGGGCGTCACTGAAGCTTTCTTT. It yields the protein CATSDRQGVTEAFF.

This clonotype came up a few times. The V call is TRBV4-1, the J call TRBJ1-1; TRBD1 might be the D (5 bases). The germline V gene has CDR1 MGHRA and CDR2 YSYEKL. V was pared by 4 bases and J by 5 bases, with 11 bases between. The CDR3 extends over 13 amino acids. The CDR3 DNA follows: TGCGCCAGCAGCCCCATCTCAGGGACTGAAGCTTTCTTT. Protein product: CASSPISGTEAFF.

This clonotype was detected a few times. The chain has TRBV29-1 and TRBJ2-5, with TRBD2 matching over 9 bases. The CDR3 extends over 22 amino acids. Per germline, CDR1 SQVTM and CDR2 ANQGSEA. The J segment lost 3 bases and the V segment lost 2 bases, leaving 28 bases of the junction unmatched. The CDR3 spells CSVESPPHRIQVSGSPEETQYF. CDR3 coding DNA: TGCAGCGTTGAATCGCCCCCCCACCGGATTCAAGTTAGCGGGAGCCCCGAAGAGACCCAGTACTTC.

In this sample, this clonotype turned up many times. The chain combines TRBV12-3 or TRBV12-4 with TRBJ2-1; TRBD1 might be the D (6 bases). The CDR3 extends over 14 amino acids. Trimming stripped 3 bases from V and 0 bases from J, with 6 bases between. The CDR3 DNA reads TGTGCCAGCAGTTTGGGACACTCCTACAATGAGCAGTTCTTC. Translation: CASSLGHSYNEQFF.

This chain links TRBV24-1 with TRBJ2-1; 7 nucleotides align to TRBD2. The CDR3 extends over 13 amino acids. After removal of 10 bases from V and 1 base from J, the junction contained 3 bases not matched to a gene. Germline V CDR1 and CDR2: KGHDR, SFDVKD. The CDR3 nucleotides are TGTGCCACAGGGCGGGAGTCCTACAATGAGCAGTTCTTC. Its protein product is CATGRESYNEQFF.

The chain has TRBV30 and TRBJ2-5, with D tentatively TRBD1 or TRBD2 (5 bases each). The CDR3 totals 11 residues. Germline loops: CDR1 GTSNPN, CDR2 SVGIG (reference sequence). V lost 4 bases to trimming and J lost 14 bases, with 17 bases between them. CDR3 residues: CAWTEGHSHYF. The CDR3 DNA reads TGTGCCTGGACTGAGGGGCATTCGCATTACTTC.

The chain has TRBV12-3 or TRBV12-4 and TRBJ1-4; D is unresolved. This CDR3 has 15 residues. With 6 bases removed from V and 3 bases from J, the gap between germline ends came to 14 bases. CDR3 DNA sequence: TGTGCCAGCAGCCCCACGGTGGAGGCTAATGAAAAACTGTTTTTT. Protein sequence: CASSPTVEANEKLFF.

In this sample, this clonotype turned up a few times. V usage is TRBV7-8 and J usage is TRBJ2-5; a possible D gene is TRBD2 (6 bases). CDR1 SGHVS and CDR2 FQNEAQ come from the germline V gene. V shed 7 bases and J shed 5 bases, with 26 bases lying between them. CDR3 length: 17 residues. The DNA for the CDR3 is TGTGCCAGCAAAATTCGGCGACGAAGTGACCGGGGGGAGACCCAGTACTTC. This gives the protein CASKIRRRSDRGETQYF.

The table lists this clonotype with many counts. The genes are TRBV15 and TRBJ1-2; D is unclear. V was trimmed by 0 bases and J by 7 bases, leaving 15 bases between them. Germline V gene lookup returns CDR1 LNHNV and CDR2 YYDKDF (reference sequence). The CDR3 totals 15 residues. CDR3 nucleotides: TGTGCCACCAGCAGAGAACTCCTAGGACTGGGTGGCTACACCTTC. Translation gives CATSRELLGLGGYTF.

This clonotype was picked up many times. The junction does not match germline at one end; this may be a read error. The V and J genes are TRBV12-3 or TRBV12-4 and TRBJ2-5; TRBD2 matches 10 bases. This CDR3 comprises 14 residues. Here the CDR3 reads CASSLAGEYETQYF. The CDR3 DNA reads as TGTGCCAGCAGTCTAGCGGGAGAATACGAGACCCAGTACTTC.

This sequence joins TRBV10-3 and TRBJ2-3, with 12 bases fitting TRBD2. In germline, CDR1 is ENHRY, CDR2 SYGVKD. Losses at the gene ends were 1 base for V and 6 bases for J; bases not matched to a gene: 5. The CDR3 has 16 amino acids. Here the CDR3 DNA reads TGTGCCATCAGTGAGTGGCTAGCGGGAGGGCCCGATACGCAGTATTTT. This gives the protein CAISEWLAGGPDTQYF.

V is TRBV7-8 and J is TRBJ2-1; 9 nucleotides align to TRBD2. The CDR3 is 16 amino acids. The J segment lost 5 bases and the V segment lost 0 bases, leaving 5 bases of the junction unmatched. CDR1 SGHVS and CDR2 FQNEAQ come from the germline V gene. The CDR3 sequence: CASSLALVAGDNEQFF. CDR3 DNA sequence: TGTGCCAGCAGCTTAGCGCTAGTAGCGGGGGACAATGAGCAGTTCTTC.

This clonotype was found many times. This rearrangement joins TRBV4-2 to TRBJ2-3; TRBD2 matches at 10 bases. The CDR3 is 15 amino acids. Germline trimming cut 6 bases from V and 2 bases from J; bases unmatched to any gene: 5. Germline CDR1 reads LGHNA; CDR2 reads YNFKEQ. The CDR3 DNA sequence: TGTGCCAGCAGTCCGACTAGCGGGCTCACAGATACGCAGTATTTT. Its protein is CASSPTSGLTDTQYF.

Only a few counts were recorded for this clonotype. The gene calls are TRBV5-1 and TRBJ2-7, with D uncertain. The V end lost 0 bases, the J end lost 5 bases, and 15 bases lay between the germline ends. Germline V gives CDR1 SGHRS, CDR2 YFSETQ. This CDR3 region has 15 residues. The CDR3 region has the DNA TGCGCCAGCAGCTTGGGGGCCCTACCACCCGACGAGCAGTACTTC. It encodes CASSLGALPPDEQYF.

This clonotype was counted only a few times. The chain couples TRBV5-1 to TRBJ1-4; D not resolved. V was clipped by 4 bases and J by 7 bases, with 14 bases between them. CDR3 size: 14 residues. Germline assignment: CDR1 SGHRS and CDR2 YFSETQ. DNA of the CDR3: TGCGCCAGCAGCGAGACGCAGACGGTTGAAAAACTGTTTTTT. Translated: CASSETQTVEKLFF.

Regarding this clonotype: The junction does not match germline at one end; this may be a read error. This chain connects TRBV4-1 to TRBJ2-3, with D unclear. The CDR3 sequence is 12 residues long. Germline CDR1 reads MGHRA; CDR2 reads YSYEKL. CDR3 in DNA: TGCGCCAGCAGTGGATCCACAGATGCGCAGTATTTT. Translation gives CASSGSTDAQYF.

This chain links TRBV12-3 or TRBV12-4 with TRBJ2-1, with TRBD2 identical over 8 bases. J lost 5 bases, V lost 7 bases, and 10 bases had no gene match. This CDR3 has 15 residues. The DNA of the CDR3 is TGTGCCAGCACTCCCGGGACTAGGTCAAACAATGAGCAGTTCTTC. Translation gives CASTPGTRSNNEQFF.

This clonotype was recorded at least ten times. This chain links TRBV5-1 with TRBJ2-5, with 7 nucleotides matching TRBD1. Germline V gives CDR1 SGHRS, CDR2 YFSETQ. The CDR3 runs 15 residues. V trimming: 0 bases; J trimming: 6 bases; junction bases outside the gene matches: 8. In nucleotides, the CDR3 is TGCGCCAGCAGCTTGGTACTCCGGGACAGTCAGACCCAGTACTTC. Translated: CASSLVLRDSQTQYF.

CDR3 sequence reads: CASSPLLAGVLSTDTQYF. CDR3 sequence (DNA): TGTGCCAGCAGCCCGCTGTTAGCGGGAGTTCTTAGCACAGATACGCAGTATTTT. The chain links TRBV14 to TRBJ2-3, with 9 bases that match TRBD2. Per germline, CDR1 SGHDN and CDR2 FVKESK. This CDR3 has 18 residues. The V and J ends lost 4 bases and 0 bases, in that order; junction bases with no gene match: 11.

This clonotype has at least ten counts. The rearrangement uses TRBV20-1 and TRBJ1-1; 7 nucleotides agree with TRBD1. This CDR3 has 15 amino acids. Germline CDR1 DFQATT, CDR2 SNEGSKA (reference sequence). The J segment lost 5 bases and the V segment lost 1 base, leaving 10 bases of the junction unmatched. The CDR3 coding sequence is TGCAGTGCTAGAGGGGACAGTGAGGGGGAAACTGAAGCTTTCTTT. It is translated as CSARGDSEGETEAFF.

The chain combines TRBV12-3 or TRBV12-4 with TRBJ1-6, with D maybe TRBD1 (6 bases). Trimming took off 6 bases at V and 15 bases at J, with 15 bases between the two ends. The CDR3 loop spans 12 amino acids. CDR3 sequence reads: CASRSTGPVLHF. In DNA, the CDR3 is TGTGCCAGCAGAAGCACAGGGCCGGTCCTCCACTTT.

This clonotype was detected a few times. This sequence joins TRBV6-1 and TRBJ1-2; the D gene is possibly TRBD1 (5 bases). This CDR3 region has 14 residues. Trimming took 8 bases from V and 4 from J, leaving 17 bases between them. Germline V gene lookup returns CDR1 MNHNS and CDR2 SASEGT. CDR3 sequence (DNA): TGTGCCAGCTTAGGGGTCCCCGGATCCTATGGCTACACCTTC. This gives the protein CASLGVPGSYGYTF.

This clonotype was seen ten or more times. V is TRBV11-3 and J is TRBJ2-3, with TRBD2 matching 7 bases. Trimming at V came to 6 bases and at J to 1 base, leaving 10 bases not matched to a gene. CDR3 length: 16 residues. Germline CDR1 SGHNT, CDR2 YENEEA. This CDR3 is CASRPREGRGTDTQYF. CDR3 DNA: TGTGCCAGCAGACCCCGGGAAGGGAGGGGCACAGATACGCAGTATTTT.

The chain carries TRBV6-5 and TRBJ2-2; D is possibly TRBD2 (5 bases). Germline CDR1 reads MNHEY; CDR2 reads SVGAGI. The ends were cut back, 2 bases at V and 4 bases at J, with 11 bases in the middle. This CDR3 is built from 15 residues. The CDR3 protein is CASSYTRGGTGELFF. The CDR3, as DNA: TGTGCCAGCAGTTACACCCGTGGAGGCACCGGGGAGCTGTTTTTT.

In this sample, this clonotype turned up many times. This chain joins TRBV27 and TRBJ2-3; 10 positions agree with TRBD1. This CDR3 contains 17 residues. V was clipped by 4 bases and J by 8 bases; unmatched bases: 15. Germline CDR1 reads MNHEY; CDR2 reads SMNVEV (reference sequence). The CDR3 sequence is CASSSIMGDRGRGTQYF. CDR3 nucleotide sequence: TGTGCCAGCAGTTCTATTATGGGGGACAGGGGCCGCGGTACGCAGTATTTT.

The chain has TRBV7-9 and TRBJ2-7; TRBD1 matches at 7 bases. This CDR3 comprises 14 residues. J gave up 6 bases and V 5 bases, and 10 bases lay outside the gene matches. The germline V gene encodes CDR1 SEHNR and CDR2 FQNEAQ (reference sequence). The CDR3 bases are TGTGCCAGCAGCCACGGGACAGACCGGGGCGAGCAGTACGTC. It translates to CASSHGTDRGEQYV.